The entry below gives a single TCR beta chain sequence along with its context. What it binds is unknown. The data originate from a study of CD8 T cells in ankylosing spondylitis. Study-wide results and caveats: Blood of patients with ankylosing spondylitis appeared to be characterized by a TCR beta motif of seven or eight highly homologous variants.

MiXCR, run by TCRdb on the 5' RACE reads, gives a single entry per CDR3 protein. The sample holds about 220,000 distinct CDR3 sequences, roughly 18% seen once. CDR1 is LNHDA and CDR2 is SQIVND in the germline V gene (reference sequence). V shed 3 bases, J shed 4 bases, and the junction held 6 bases outside the gene matches. The CDR3 totals 15 residues. J is TRBJ2-3 and V is TRBV19; 8 bases match TRBD2. The sequenced sample was blood, either unsorted or a sorted T cell fraction (not recorded which). This sequence originates from a male donor with ankylosing spondylitis. In DNA form, the CDR3 reads TGTGCCAGTAGTATTGGACTAGCCCTGGCAGATACGCAGTATTTT. This sequence encodes CASSIGLALADTQYF.